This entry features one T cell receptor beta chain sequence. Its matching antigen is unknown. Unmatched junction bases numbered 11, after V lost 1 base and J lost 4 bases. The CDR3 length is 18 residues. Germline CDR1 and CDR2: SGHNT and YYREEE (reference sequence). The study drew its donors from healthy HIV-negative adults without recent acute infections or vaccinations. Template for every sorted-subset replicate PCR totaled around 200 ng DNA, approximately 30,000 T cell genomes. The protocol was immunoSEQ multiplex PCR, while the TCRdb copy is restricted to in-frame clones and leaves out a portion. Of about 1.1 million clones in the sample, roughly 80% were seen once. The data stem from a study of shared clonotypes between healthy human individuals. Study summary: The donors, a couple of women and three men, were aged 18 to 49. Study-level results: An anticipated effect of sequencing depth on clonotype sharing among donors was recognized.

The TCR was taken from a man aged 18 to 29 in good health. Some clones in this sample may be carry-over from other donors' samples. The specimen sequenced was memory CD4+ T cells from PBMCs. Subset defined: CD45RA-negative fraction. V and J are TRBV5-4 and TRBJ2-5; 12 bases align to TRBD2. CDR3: CASSLSVLGLAGRETQYF. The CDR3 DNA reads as TGTGCCAGCAGCTTGAGTGTACTAGGACTAGCGGGAAGAGAGACCCAGTACTTC.